What follows are 14 T cell receptor beta chains derived from one specimen sequenced in a study of cytomegalovirus exposure and HLA in healthy donors. Primers for the PCR totalled 60 Vbeta and 13 Jbeta. Here immunoSEQ multiplex PCR was the method, and the copy in TCRdb shows in-frame clones only, minus some. The table shows about 180,000 clones, with roughly 85% occurring only once. Sequencing input: PBMCs. The receptor source for this set is a woman in her thirties or forties in good health and CMV-seronegative.

The V call is TRBV28, the J call TRBJ2-7, with a tentative D call TRBD1 (5 bases). Per germline, CDR1 MDHEN and CDR2 SYDVKM. V was pared by 4 bases and J by 2 bases, with 18 bases between. The CDR3 is made up of 16 amino acids. Written as DNA, the CDR3 is TGTGCCAGCAGTTCCATACAGGAGTACGTTACCTACGAGCAGTACTTC. This translates into CASSSIQEYVTYEQYF. The variable domain in full, with the rest retrieved from reference TRBV28 and TRBJ2-7, is DVKVTQSSRYLVKRTGEKVFLECVQDMDHENMFWYRQDPGLGLRLIYFSYDVKMKEKGDIPEGYSVSREKKERFSLILESASTNQTSMYLCASSSIQEYVTYEQYFGPGTRLTVT.

V is TRBV6-5 and J is TRBJ2-1; 10 bases align to TRBD1. The germline CDR1 and CDR2 sequences are MNHEY and SVGAGI. The CDR3 spans 16 residues. The J segment lost 12 bases and the V segment lost 3 bases, leaving 14 bases of the junction unmatched. The CDR3 nucleotides read TGTGCCAGCAGTTATTCTGGGACAGGGGATTATAAGGTGCAGTTCTTC. Protein: CASSYSGTGDYKVQFF.

V gene TRBV13 combines with J gene TRBJ2-1, with TRBD1 matching over 7 bases. J gave up 8 bases and V 6 bases, and 16 bases lay outside the gene matches. Germline V lookup: CDR1 PRHDT, CDR2 FYEKMQ (reference sequence). The CDR3 sequence is 16 residues long. CDR3 region: CASSSSLDRTNHEQFF. The CDR3 nucleotides read TGTGCCAGCAGTTCTTCTTTGGACAGGACGAACCATGAGCAGTTCTTC.

The chain is built from TRBV12-5 and TRBJ1-4; weak D call: TRBD1 (5 bases). Trimming removed 4 bases from V and 12 bases from J, with 18 bases in between. The CDR3 loop spans 14 amino acids. Germline V gene data show CDR1 as LGHNT and CDR2 as FRNRAP. CDR3 sequence (DNA): TGTGCTAGTGGTTCGAAGACAGACCAAGGGGAACTGTTTTTT. Encoded protein: CASGSKTDQGELFF.

This clone was counted once. V is TRBV21-1 and J is TRBJ1-6; the table gives TRBD1 as D, unverified against the DNA. TRBV21-1 is a pseudogene locus. The CDR3 sequence is 18 residues long. The CDR3 DNA sequence: TGTGCCAGCAGCAAAGGCGGCAGGATAGGACAGCAAAATTCACCCCTCCACTTT. Amino acid sequence: CASSKGGRIGQQNSPLHF.

The chain links TRBV7-6 to TRBJ2-1, with D possibly matching TRBD2 (6 bases). The CDR3 loop spans 14 amino acids. V lost 7 bases, J lost 6 bases, and 16 bases lay in between. Per germline, CDR1 SGHVS and CDR2 FNYEAQ. In DNA form, the CDR3 reads TGTGCCAGCACCAGACTAGGCGGTGGCAATGAGCAGTTCTTC. Protein product: CASTRLGGGNEQFF.

V is TRBV30 and J is TRBJ1-3, with no clear D. The V gene lost 8 bases and the J gene lost 0 bases, with 17 bases spanning the gap. CDR1 GTSNPN and CDR2 SVGIG come from the germline V gene (reference sequence). CDR3 size: 15 residues. The CDR3 spells CALETHGLSGNTIYF. CDR3 sequence (DNA): TGTGCCCTGGAGACCCACGGTCTCTCTGGAAACACCATATATTTT.

The V and J genes are TRBV20-1 and TRBJ1-6; D possibly corresponds to TRBD1 (5 bases). The V end was cut by 6 bases, the J end by 10 bases, with 10 bases between. The CDR3 has 11 amino acids. From germline, CDR1 is DFQATT and CDR2 SNEGSKA (reference sequence). CDR3 sequence: CSAQGGSPLHF. As DNA, the CDR3 is TGCAGTGCCCAGGGCGGATCACCCCTCCACTTT.

This clone occurred once. V usage is TRBV5-1 and J usage is TRBJ1-5; a weak D match, TRBD1 (5 bases). The CDR3 covers 15 residues. The ends were cut back, 7 bases at V and 0 bases at J, with 14 bases in the middle. The V gene's germline CDR1 is SGHRS and CDR2 YFSETQ. This CDR3 reads CASRQGLYSNQPQHF. The CDR3 DNA is TGCGCCAGCCGCCAGGGCCTATATAGCAATCAGCCCCAGCATTTT.

CDR3 in amino acids: CASSERGQGIGSYEQYF. CDR3 nucleotide sequence: TGTGCCAGCAGTGAAAGGGGACAGGGGATTGGCTCCTACGAGCAGTACTTC. This chain joins TRBV6-1 and TRBJ2-7, with 10 nucleotides matching TRBD1. The trim removed 2 bases at V and 0 bases at J, leaving 7 bases unmatched. The CDR3 sequence is 17 residues long. Germline-derived CDR1 and CDR2 are MNHNS and SASEGT.

This chain links TRBV7-9 with TRBJ2-7, with D possibly TRBD2 on 6 matching bases. V shed 1 base and J shed 4 bases, with 11 bases lying between them. Germline CDR1 reads SEHNR; CDR2 reads FQNEAQ (reference sequence). CDR3 size: 14 residues. CDR3 DNA: TGTGCCAGCAGCTTAGTCGGGGGAAATTACGAGCAGTACTTC. This codes for CASSLVGGNYEQYF. The variable domain in full, completed from reference TRBV7-9 and TRBJ2-7, reads DTGVSQNPRHKITKRGQNVTFRCDPISEHNRLYWYRQTLGQGPEFLTYFQNEAQLEKSRLLSDRFSAERPKGSFSTLEIQRTEQGDSAMYLCASSLVGGNYEQYFGPGTRLTVT.

This clone is a singleton in its sample. The chain employs TRBV2 and TRBJ2-5; TRBD1 agrees at 8 bases. The V gene end was trimmed by 2 bases and the J gene end by 0 bases; junction bases not matched to a gene: 5. Germline CDR1 and CDR2: SNHLY and FYNNEI. CDR3 length: 16 residues. CDR3: CASSELVDRDQETQYF. The CDR3 DNA is TGTGCCAGCAGTGAATTAGTGGACAGGGACCAAGAGACCCAGTACTTC.

As for this clone: The missing conserved phenylalanine or tryptophan at the end of this CDR3 makes a read error likely. The limits of the CDR3 on the DNA are not certain, so only TCRdb's listed CDR3 is given. The chain has TRBV9 and TRBJ1-4; the table's D gene call, TRBD1, was not cross checked with the DNA. The CDR3 totals 10 residues, both ends included. CDR1 and CDR2 from the germline V gene are SGDLS and YYNGEE. Here the CDR3 reads CASSKSPRGE.

The chain joins TRBV6-5 to TRBJ1-2; 8 nucleotides align to TRBD1. Unmatched junction bases numbered 13, after V lost 2 bases and J lost 8 bases. Germline loops: CDR1 MNHEY, CDR2 SVGAGI. The CDR3 extends over 16 amino acids. CDR3 region: CASSYLISDRERGYTF. In DNA form, the CDR3 reads TGTGCCAGCAGTTACCTTATCTCGGACAGGGAACGAGGCTACACCTTC.